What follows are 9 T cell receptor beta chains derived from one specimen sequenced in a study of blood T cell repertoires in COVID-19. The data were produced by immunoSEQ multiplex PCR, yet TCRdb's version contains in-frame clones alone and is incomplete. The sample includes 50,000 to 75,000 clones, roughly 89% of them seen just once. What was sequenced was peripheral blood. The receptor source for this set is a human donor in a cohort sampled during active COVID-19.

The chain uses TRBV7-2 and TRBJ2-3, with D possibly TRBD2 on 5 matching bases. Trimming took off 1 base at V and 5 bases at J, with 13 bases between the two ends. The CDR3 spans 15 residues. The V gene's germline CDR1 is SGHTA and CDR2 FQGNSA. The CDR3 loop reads CASSLVFGSEDTQYF. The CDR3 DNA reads TGTGCCAGCAGCTTAGTATTTGGTAGCGAAGATACGCAGTATTTT.

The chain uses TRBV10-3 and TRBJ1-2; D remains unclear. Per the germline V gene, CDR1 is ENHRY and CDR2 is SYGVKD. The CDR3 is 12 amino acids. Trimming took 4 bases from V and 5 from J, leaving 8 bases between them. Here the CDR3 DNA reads TGTGCCATCAGTGGGCAGGAATATGGCTACACCTTC. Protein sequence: CAISGQEYGYTF.

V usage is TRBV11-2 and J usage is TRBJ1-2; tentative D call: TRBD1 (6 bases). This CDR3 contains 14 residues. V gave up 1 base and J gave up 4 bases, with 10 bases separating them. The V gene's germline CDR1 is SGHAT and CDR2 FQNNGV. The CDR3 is CASSLGTGSYGYTF. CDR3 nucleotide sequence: TGTGCCAGCAGCTTAGGTACAGGGAGCTATGGCTACACCTTC. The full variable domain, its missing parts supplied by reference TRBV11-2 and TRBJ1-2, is EAGVAQSPRYKIIEKRQSVAFWCNPISGHATLYWYQQILGQGPKLLIQFQNNGVVDDSQLPKDRFSAERLKGVDSTLKIQPAKLEDSAVYLCASSLGTGSYGYTFGSGTRLTVV.

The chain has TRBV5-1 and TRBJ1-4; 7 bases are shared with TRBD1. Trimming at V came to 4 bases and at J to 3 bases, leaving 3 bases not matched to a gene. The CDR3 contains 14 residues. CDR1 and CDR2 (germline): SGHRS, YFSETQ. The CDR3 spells CASSPTGPNEKLFF. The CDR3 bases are TGCGCCAGCAGCCCGACAGGGCCTAATGAAAAACTGTTTTTT.

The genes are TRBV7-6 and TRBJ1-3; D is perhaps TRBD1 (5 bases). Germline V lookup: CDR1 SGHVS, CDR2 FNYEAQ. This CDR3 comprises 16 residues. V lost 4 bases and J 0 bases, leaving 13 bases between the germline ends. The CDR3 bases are TGTGCCAGCAGCTCCCCGTCGACAGACTCTGGAAACACCATATATTTT. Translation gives CASSSPSTDSGNTIYF.

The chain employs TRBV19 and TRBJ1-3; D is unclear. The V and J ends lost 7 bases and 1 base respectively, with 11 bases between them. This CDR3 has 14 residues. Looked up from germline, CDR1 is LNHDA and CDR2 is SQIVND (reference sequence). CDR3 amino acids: CASTQARSGNTIYF. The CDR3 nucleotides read TGTGCCAGTACCCAGGCAAGGTCTGGAAACACCATATATTTT.

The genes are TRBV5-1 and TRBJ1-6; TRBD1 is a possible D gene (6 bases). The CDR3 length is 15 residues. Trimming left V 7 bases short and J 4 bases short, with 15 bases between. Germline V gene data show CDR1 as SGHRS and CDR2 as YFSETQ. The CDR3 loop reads CASSQQGPYNSPLHF. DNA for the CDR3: TGCGCCAGCTCCCAACAGGGCCCTTATAATTCACCCCTCCACTTT.

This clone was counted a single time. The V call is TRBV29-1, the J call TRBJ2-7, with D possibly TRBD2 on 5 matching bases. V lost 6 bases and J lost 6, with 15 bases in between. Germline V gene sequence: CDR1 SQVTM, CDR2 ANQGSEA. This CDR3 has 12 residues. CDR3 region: CSVLGSISEQYF. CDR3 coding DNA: TGCAGCGTGCTTGGGAGTATAAGCGAGCAGTACTTC.

CDR3 nucleotides: TGTGCCAGCAGCTTAGACTCCGGACAGGGGCCTTCTGAGCAGTTCTTC. This encodes CASSLDSGQGPSEQFF. This chain joins TRBV11-3 and TRBJ2-1, with 9 bases fitting TRBD1. Germline loops: CDR1 SGHNT, CDR2 YENEEA. The ends lost 0 bases at V and 9 bases at J; junction bases unmatched: 9. This CDR3 is built from 16 residues.